This T cell receptor beta chain was identified during a study of blood T cell repertoires in COVID-19. Overall study context: Both acute and convalescent COVID-19 samples were obtained from the United States, Italy and Spain. PBMCs, B-cell-depleted T cells, or T cells provided the cDNA or gDNA that made up the material.

The method was immunoSEQ multiplex PCR; TCRdb's version includes in-frame clones alone and lacks a portion of them. Found here are 75,000 to 100,000 clones, roughly 86% of them singletons; the top ten hold just under 20%. The CDR3 totals 17 residues. The germline gives CDR1 SGHTA, CDR2 FQGNSA. Trimming cost V 3 bases and J 7 bases, with 22 bases left between them. This clonotype originated in a human donor in a cohort sampled during active COVID-19. J is TRBJ2-1 and V is TRBV7-2; possibly TRBD2 for D (7 bases). Material: peripheral blood. CDR3 sequence (DNA): TGTGCCAGCAGCTTTTCGGGGGGCTATGCGGCGAGTAATGAGCAGTTCTTC. Translation: CASSFSGGYAASNEQFF.